These T cell receptor beta chains were read from a single sample in a study of T cells in Graves' hyperthyroidism and ophthalmopathy. From the multiplex PCR reads, TCRdb called clonotypes with MiXCR, one entry per CDR3 protein. The sample holds about 640,000 distinct CDR3 sequences, around 20% seen once. The specimen was blood. All receptors come from a young man with Graves' ophthalmopathy. The CDR3 runs from the conserved cysteine through the conserved F or W. D genes are given only for firm matches. The size field is filled for only some rows; it gives once, few, many or a size class.

DNA: TGCGCCAGCAGCAAGGACAGTCTTCAAGAGACCCAGTACTTC
CDR3: CASSKDSLQETQYF
D: .
J: TRBJ2-5
size: .
V: TRBV4-1

DNA: TGTGCCAGCAGCCAAGATTTCGTAGGTCTGAACACTGAAGCTTTCTTT
CDR3: CASSQDFVGLNTEAFF
D: .
J: TRBJ1-1
size: .
V: TRBV3-1

DNA: TGTGCCATCACACAGCCGGGACAGGGGGGGACAGATACGCAGTATTTT
CDR3: CAITQPGQGGTDTQYF
D: TRBD1
J: TRBJ2-3
size: .
V: TRBV10-3

DNA: TGTGCCAGCAGGAAGGGGGATACTAGCGCATCCTACGAGCAGTACTTC
CDR3: CASRKGDTSASYEQYF
D: .
J: TRBJ2-7
size: many
V: TRBV11-3

DNA: TGTGCCTGGGCTGCGGGTAATGAAAAACTGTTTTTT
CDR3: CAWAAGNEKLFF
D: .
J: TRBJ1-4
size: few
V: TRBV30

DNA: TGTGCCAGCATGGAGATAGAGAAGGGAATGCCCAATCAGCCCCAGCATTTT
CDR3: CASMEIEKGMPNQPQHF
D: .
J: TRBJ1-5
size: .
V: TRBV7-9

DNA: TGTGCTAGCAGCTTTCACCCGGAGACAGGGGTTTCTGGCAATGAGCAGTTCTTC
CDR3: CASSFHPETGVSGNEQFF
D: TRBD1
J: TRBJ2-1
size: few
V: TRBV7-7

DNA: TGTGCCAGCAGACCAGGGGGACGGGCGGGCTACACCTTC
CDR3: CASRPGGRAGYTF
D: TRBD1
J: TRBJ1-2
size: few
V: TRBV6-1

DNA: TGTGCCAGCAGACAGGGGACAGCTCAAGAGACCCAGTACTTC
CDR3: CASRQGTAQETQYF
D: TRBD1
J: TRBJ2-5
size: many
V: TRBV12-3/TRBV12-4

DNA: TGTGCCAGCTCGCCGGGGCCAGGGGAGCTGTTTTTT
CDR3: CASSPGPGELFF
D: .
J: TRBJ2-2
size: few
V: TRBV18

DNA: TGTGCCAGCAGAGGTGACCTCATGGAGCTGTTTTTT
CDR3: CASRGDLMELFF
D: .
J: TRBJ2-2
size: .
V: TRBV2

DNA: TGTGCCAGCAGCTTAGGGGGGGGCCATGGCTACACCTTC
CDR3: CASSLGGGHGYTF
D: .
J: TRBJ1-2
size: .
V: TRBV7-9

DNA: TGTGCCAGCAGCGTAGCCGCAGGGAGTCAGCCCCAGCATTTT
CDR3: CASSVAAGSQPQHF
D: .
J: TRBJ1-5
size: few
V: TRBV9

DNA: TGTGCCAGCAGTTTTTTGGACAGGGGTAATGAAAAACTGTTTTTT
CDR3: CASSFLDRGNEKLFF
D: TRBD1
J: TRBJ1-4
size: few
V: TRBV6-1

DNA: TGTGCCAGCAGTTACTGGGGGACAGAACGAGAGACCCAGTACTTC
CDR3: CASSYWGTERETQYF
D: TRBD1
J: TRBJ2-5
size: many
V: TRBV6-5

DNA: TGTGCCAGCAGCACAGGACTAGCGGGACCTCAACACAATGAGCAGTTCTTC
CDR3: CASSTGLAGPQHNEQFF
D: TRBD2
J: TRBJ2-1
size: many
V: TRBV3-1